The 17 T cell receptor beta chains in this list originate from one sample, sequenced in a study of shared clonotypes between healthy human individuals. Terminally differentiated effector memory CD45RA+ cells were excluded by CCR7 positive selection of CD45RO-negative cells. Here immunoSEQ multiplex PCR was the method, and the copy in TCRdb shows in-frame clones only, minus some. The sample yields a few hundred thousand clones, about 95% seen once. Sequenced material: naive CD8+ T cells sorted from blood. The receptors here all came from a woman younger than 45 in good health.

This chain joins TRBV6-1 and TRBJ1-3, with D possibly matching TRBD1 (5 bases). The germline CDR1 and CDR2 sequences are MNHNS and SASEGT. This CDR3 has 12 residues. Trimming shortened V by 4 bases and J by 7 bases, and 8 bases separated the two germline ends. The DNA for the CDR3 is TGTGCCAGCAGTGGTTGGGACAACACCATATATTTT. It codes for CASSGWDNTIYF.

This chain joins TRBV29-1 and TRBJ2-4; maybe TRBD2 (6 bases). The V and J ends lost 6 bases and 2 bases respectively, with 11 bases between them. CDR3 length: 13 residues. CDR1 is SQVTM and CDR2 is ANQGSEA in the germline V gene. CDR3 sequence: CSVLGDSKNIQYF. The CDR3 nucleotides read TGCAGCGTCCTAGGGGACTCCAAAAACATTCAGTACTTC. Full variable domain (outside the CDR3, taken from reference TRBV29-1 and TRBJ2-4): SAVISQKPSRDICQRGTSLTIQCQVDSQVTMMFWYRQQPGQSLTLIATANQGSEATYESGFVIDKFPISRPNLTFSTLTVSNMSPEDSSIYLCSVLGDSKNIQYFGAGTRLSVL.

This clone came up once. This chain links TRBV27 with TRBJ1-5; D remains ambiguous. Germline CDR1 and CDR2: MNHEY and SMNVEV (reference sequence). The CDR3 contains 17 residues. The V gene lost 2 bases and the J gene lost 0 bases, with 14 bases spanning the gap. For the CDR3, the DNA is TGTGCCAGCAGTTTAAGCGGTATAGGGTATAGCAATCAGCCCCAGCATTTT. Amino acid sequence: CASSLSGIGYSNQPQHF.

The chain combines TRBV5-5 with TRBJ2-3, with D perhaps TRBD1 (6 bases). CDR3 length: 14 residues. The V gene lost 2 bases and the J gene lost 3 bases, with 10 bases spanning the gap. In germline, CDR1 is SGHKS, CDR2 YYEKEE (reference sequence). In nucleotides, the CDR3 is TGTGCCAGCAGCTTAGCAGGGGAGACAGATACGCAGTATTTT. Translated: CASSLAGETDTQYF.

The chain joins TRBV6-1 to TRBJ1-5; no definite D call. V shed 3 bases and J shed 1 base, with 7 bases lying between them. CDR3 size: 14 residues. In germline, CDR1 is MNHNS, CDR2 SASEGT. CDR3 bases: TGTGCCAGCAGTGAGGTAGGGAGCAATCAGCCCCAGCATTTT. Translated, it gives CASSEVGSNQPQHF.

The rearrangement links TRBV10-2 to TRBJ2-4, with 8 positions matching TRBD1. This CDR3 spans 13 amino acids. Germline V gene data show CDR1 as WSHSY and CDR2 as SAAADI. With V trimmed by 11 bases and J by 8 bases, 11 bases remained unmatched. CDR3 loop: CAARTGSYDIQYF. For the CDR3, the DNA is TGCGCCGCCCGGACAGGGTCCTATGACATTCAGTACTTC.

The rearrangement uses TRBV11-2 and TRBJ1-4; 7 bases align to TRBD1. Germline V gene sequence: CDR1 SGHAT, CDR2 FQNNGV. The J segment lost 5 bases and the V segment lost 0 bases, leaving 9 bases of the junction unmatched. CDR3 length equals 17 residues. CDR3 in amino acids: CASSLDPPGQRNEKLFF. The CDR3 nucleotides are TGTGCCAGCAGCTTAGATCCCCCGGGACAGAGAAATGAAAAACTGTTTTTT.

Comment on this clone: Other DNA sequences within the sample encode an identical CDR3. The V call is TRBV11-2, the J call TRBJ2-7, with no clear D. Trimming removed 3 bases at V and 1 base at J, with 7 bases between. Germline-derived CDR1 and CDR2 are SGHAT and FQNNGV. The CDR3 runs to 13 residues. The CDR3 region has the DNA TGTGCCAGCAGCTTCTCCAATTCCTACGAGCAGTACTTC. Encoded protein: CASSFSNSYEQYF. Together with reference TRBV11-2 and TRBJ2-7, the CDR3 gives the full variable domain: EAGVAQSPRYKIIEKRQSVAFWCNPISGHATLYWYQQILGQGPKLLIQFQNNGVVDDSQLPKDRFSAERLKGVDSTLKIQPAKLEDSAVYLCASSFSNSYEQYFGPGTRLTVT.

This clone has only one observation. The rearrangement uses TRBV4-1 and TRBJ1-5; no firm D call. Germline assignment: CDR1 MGHRA and CDR2 YSYEKL. V lost 8 bases and J lost 3, with 11 bases in between. This CDR3 region has 13 residues. The CDR3 here is CASAVRTNQPQHF. CDR3 nucleotide sequence: TGCGCCAGCGCTGTTCGTACCAATCAGCCCCAGCATTTT.

V gene TRBV11-2 combines with J gene TRBJ2-7, with no clear D. Deletions cut 0 bases from V and 3 bases from J, with 6 bases between. This CDR3 comprises 13 residues. The germline V gene has CDR1 SGHAT and CDR2 FQNNGV. The CDR3 DNA reads TGTGCCAGCAGCTTAGAACCTGACTACGAGCAGTACTTC. Translation gives CASSLEPDYEQYF.

The rearrangement links TRBV7-9 to TRBJ1-1, with no clear D. This CDR3 has 15 residues. Deletions cut 1 base from V and 0 bases from J, with 9 bases between. Germline V gives CDR1 SEHNR, CDR2 FQNEAQ (reference sequence). As DNA, the CDR3 is TGTGCCAGCAGCTTAGTTAGGACCATGAACACTGAAGCTTTCTTT. It is translated as CASSLVRTMNTEAFF.

This clone was seen a single time. The rearrangement uses TRBV19 and TRBJ2-7; tentative D call: TRBD2 (5 bases). Germline assignment: CDR1 LNHDA and CDR2 SQIVND (reference sequence). Trimming removed 3 bases from V and 0 bases from J, with 9 bases in between. CDR3 size: 14 residues. CDR3 bases: TGTGCCAGTAGTATGGGTCGGGGCTCCTACGAGCAGTACTTC. It translates to CASSMGRGSYEQYF.

This chain links TRBV2 with TRBJ2-5, with D possibly being TRBD1 (6 bases). The DNA end is more similar to TRBJ2-7, so the J call may be wrong. The CDR3 contains 14 residues. The V gene's germline CDR1 is SNHLY and CDR2 FYNNEI. The CDR3 here is CASSDGGVSYEQYF. CDR3 sequence (DNA): TGTGCCAGCAGTGATGGGGGCGTTTCCTACGAGCAGTACTTC.

This sequence joins TRBV10-3 and TRBJ2-2, with D maybe TRBD1 (6 bases). CDR1 and CDR2 from the germline V gene are ENHRY and SYGVKD. This CDR3 has 14 residues. V was trimmed by 3 bases and J by 6 bases, leaving 11 bases between them. The CDR3 DNA reads TGTGCCATCAGTGATCCGACAGGCCCCGGGGAGCTGTTTTTT. Translation: CAISDPTGPGELFF.

A single count supports this clone. The V call is TRBV29-1, the J call TRBJ2-3, with 8 positions matching TRBD2. The ends lost 5 bases at V and 0 bases at J; junction bases unmatched: 7. There are 15 residues in the CDR3. The V gene's germline CDR1 is SQVTM and CDR2 ANQGSEA. In nucleotides, the CDR3 is TGCAGCGTTTCCCCCAGCGGGAGTAGCACAGATACGCAGTATTTT. As protein: CSVSPSGSSTDTQYF.

V is TRBV6-1 and J is TRBJ1-1; D ambiguous. This CDR3 is built from 11 residues. CDR1 is MNHNS, CDR2 SASEGT, per germline. V was shortened by 5 bases and J by 6 bases, with 7 bases between the two germline ends. Here the CDR3 reads CASSSWPEAFF. CDR3 nucleotide sequence: TGTGCCAGCAGTTCCTGGCCTGAAGCTTTCTTT.

V gene TRBV13 combines with J gene TRBJ2-3; possible D gene TRBD2, 6 bases. The CDR3 is 16 amino acids. The V end lost 1 base, the J end lost 2 bases, and 13 bases lay between the germline ends. From germline, CDR1 is PRHDT and CDR2 FYEKMQ (reference sequence). The CDR3 loop reads CASSLVGGFDTDTQYF. The CDR3 DNA follows: TGTGCCAGCAGCTTAGTGGGGGGTTTTGACACAGATACGCAGTATTTT.